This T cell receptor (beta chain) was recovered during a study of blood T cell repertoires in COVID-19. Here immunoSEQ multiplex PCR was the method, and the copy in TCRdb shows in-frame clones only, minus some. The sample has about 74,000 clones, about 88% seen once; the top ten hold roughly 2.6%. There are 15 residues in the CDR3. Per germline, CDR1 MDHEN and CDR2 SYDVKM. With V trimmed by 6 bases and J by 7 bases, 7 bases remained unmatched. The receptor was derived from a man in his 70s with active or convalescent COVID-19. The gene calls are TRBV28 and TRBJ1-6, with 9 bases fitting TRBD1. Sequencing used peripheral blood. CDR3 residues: CASRLTGGENSPLHF. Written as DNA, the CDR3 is TGTGCCAGCAGACTCACAGGGGGCGAGAATTCACCCCTCCACTTT.